This T cell receptor beta chain was retrieved from a study of blood T cell repertoires in COVID-19 (dated by TCRdb to the early 2020s). About the full investigation: Samples from collaborators originated in the United States, Italy and Spain and spanned both the acute and convalescent phases of COVID-19. Samples were obtained from the ongoing ImmuneRACE study (first 160 participants) and from some 1,200 subjects provided by 6 global collaborators. Nearly every sample came with metadata listing a de-identified subject ID, COVID-19 status, age in years and sex. The prospective study material was composed of cDNA or gDNA derived from T cells, B-cell-depleted T cells, or PBMCs. Where HLA class I and class II types were available, the types were taken from metadata supplied by the sample provider, not from assay-based typing. Subjects who had been exposed to COVID-19, were actively infected with it, or had recovered from it provided the deeply sampled blood TCRbeta repertoires that made up the dataset. The repertoires were released in a freely available public database meant as a resource for research on the immune response to SARS-CoV-2. Results and caveats for the whole study, not just this receptor: Clinical and demographic metadata were provided uncurated, with the amount varying by source and participant.

TCRbeta CDR3 regions were amplified from genomic DNA using the immunoSEQ Assay, a bias-controlled multiplex PCR. The study's processing was this. Within the assay, amplification of reference gene primers was used to estimate how many nucleated cells each sample contained. To quantify the absolute abundance of each unique TCRbeta CDR3 rearrangement, sequence reads were collapsed and filtered. For each sample, productive Simpson clonality was calculated by taking the square root of Simpson's diversity index across productive rearrangements. What TCRdb holds here is the immuneACCESS table cut down to in-frame rearrangements. Part of the clones is not present; checked against another copy, under half of the missing clones reflect an unresolved V gene, and the others are unexplained. The V and J calls and clone size come from that table; D and trimming were worked out from the DNA. This sample comprises 270,000 or so clones, roughly 91% of them detected only once. The top ten constitute 11% of the sample.

One collaborating source in Seattle enrolled patients while the patients were actively infected and followed the patients over time throughout the course of disease. Collaborating institutions collected whole blood in K2EDTA tubes following their own protocols. For TCRbeta analysis, collaborators shipped samples as frozen whole blood, isolated PBMCs, or DNA extracted from either of those sample types. The CDR3 goes from the cysteine to the phenylalanine over 18 residues. The only DNA kept is the CDR3, 54 bases in frame from the first base. The germline V and J ends show losses of 5 bases and 2 bases respectively, and no gene match explains 17 bases of the junction. CDR1 and CDR2, looked up from the germline V gene (reference sequence), are MNHEY and SMNVEV. Notes on this clone: What this receptor recognizes is not known. No base quality values were provided; no much bigger clone lies one nucleotide off.

The receptor chain draws on TRBV27 and TRBJ2-7, with 8 bases aligning to TRBD2. The TCR originated in a woman under 40 with COVID-19, enrolled during active disease. Specimen: peripheral blood. The sequenced DNA is TGTGCCAGCAGTCAACGAGGGGGACCGAAAGCGGGAGCCTACGAGCAGTACTTC. This sequence encodes CASSQRGGPKAGAYEQYF.